These T cell receptor beta chains were read from a single sample in a study of blood T cell repertoires in COVID-19. TCRdb's table, derived via immunoSEQ multiplex PCR, lists solely in-frame clones and lacks some. The sample contains 200,000 to 250,000 clones, 83% of which appear only once. Sequencing used PBMCs or T cells enriched from blood (not recorded which). All receptors come from a woman between 45 and 65 years old who had been exposed to COVID-19. Each CDR3 is given with its conserved first and last residue. A D gene is named only where the DNA matches it firmly. Clone size is shown for a subset of rows, as once, few, many or a class of expanded clone.

>TRBV5-4|TRBJ1-1|-|-
TGTGCCAGCAGCTACGGGAGCACTGAAGCTTTCTTT
CASSYGSTEAFF
>TRBV28|TRBJ1-1|-|-
TGTGCCAGCCGACTGACAGGTTATGAAGCTTTCTTT
CASRLTGYEAFF
>TRBV10-3|TRBJ1-1|once|TRBD1
TGTGCCACCCTGGACAGGGGGCACGACACTGAAGCTTTCTTT
CATLDRGHDTEAFF
>TRBV9|TRBJ2-3|-|TRBD2
TGTGCCAGCAGCGTAGCAGTAGCGGGGCTCACAGATACGCAGTATTTT
CASSVAVAGLTDTQYF
>TRBV6-2/TRBV6-3|TRBJ1-4|-|-
TGTGCCAGCAGCTCAGTGGGAGGCGACAAAAAACTGTTTTTT
CASSSVGGDKKLFF
>TRBV19|TRBJ1-5|-|-
TGTGCCAGTAGTATCAGGGGACCCAATCAGCCCCAGCATTTT
CASSIRGPNQPQHF
>TRBV19|TRBJ2-7|-|TRBD1
TGTGCCAGTAGTATAGGGGGGACAGGGTATGGCGAGCAGTACTTC
CASSIGGTGYGEQYF
>TRBV27|TRBJ2-1|-|-
TGTGCCAGCAGTCCTCTACGGGGGAATGAGCAGTTCTTC
CASSPLRGNEQFF
>TRBV13|TRBJ2-3|-|TRBD2
TGTGCCAGCAGCTTCCGACTTAGCGGGGGTTCGCGAGATACGCAGTATTTT
CASSFRLSGGSRDTQYF
>TRBV29-1|TRBJ2-5|-|-
TGCAGCGTTGAAGGCCAGTCGCACCAAGAGACCCAGTACTTC
CSVEGQSHQETQYF
>TRBV7-9|TRBJ1-2|-|-
TGTGCCAGCAGCTTATCACCCTCGGATGGCTACACCTTC
CASSLSPSDGYTF
>TRBV25-1|TRBJ1-1|-|TRBD1
TGTGCCAGCAGTGAACGTGGGACAGGGGGCTGGGGTCCCACTGAAGCTTTCTTT
CASSERGTGGWGPTEAFF
>TRBV7-9|TRBJ2-7|-|TRBD1
TGTGCCAGCAGCTTAGGATTCAGGGGGGAGCAGTACTTC
CASSLGFRGEQYF
>TRBV29-1|TRBJ2-7|-|-
TGCAGCGTCGCTTTTGGAGTTGGGTACGAGCAGTACTTC
CSVAFGVGYEQYF
>TRBV5-4|TRBJ2-7|-|-
TGTGCCAGCAGCTTGGAAGGGGATCGGTCCTACGAGCAGTACTTC
CASSLEGDRSYEQYF
>TRBV7-2|TRBJ2-5|-|-
TGTGCCAGCAGCACTATCAAGGCCATACAAGAGACCCAGTACTTC
CASSTIKAIQETQYF
>TRBV9|TRBJ1-2|-|-
TGTGCCAGCAGCGTAGGACAAAGCAAGTACTATGGCTACACCTTC
CASSVGQSKYYGYTF
>TRBV5-1|TRBJ2-3|-|-
TGCGCCAGCAGCTTGCGAAGCGCGGATGGCACAGATACGCAGTATTTT
CASSLRSADGTDTQYF
>TRBV27|TRBJ1-3|-|-
TGTGCCAGCAGAGGAGGGGTCAACCCATATTTT
CASRGGVNPYF
>TRBV7-9|TRBJ2-1|few|TRBD2
TGTGCCAGCAGCGCTTGGGGAGGGAGCCTGATAAATGAGCAGTTCTTC
CASSAWGGSLINEQFF
>TRBV10-2|TRBJ2-1|few|TRBD2
TGCGCCAGCAGACACGCGGGGGTTGTGATAAATGAGCAGTTCTTC
CASRHAGVVINEQFF
>TRBV10-3|TRBJ2-5|few|TRBD1
TGTGCCACTACAGGGGGCCCCCAAGAGACCCAGTACTTC
CATTGGPQETQYF
>TRBV27|TRBJ2-7|-|-
TGTGCCAGCAGTCTTGACCCGGCGGGAGAGCAGTACTTC
CASSLDPAGEQYF
>TRBV6-1|TRBJ1-2|-|-
TGTGCCAGCAGGAGAGGACAGTTATATGGCTACACCTTC
CASRRGQLYGYTF
>TRBV10-3|TRBJ1-2|-|-
TGTGCCATCAGTGAGTCGCAGGGGAACGGCTACACCTTC
CAISESQGNGYTF
>TRBV27|TRBJ1-4|once|-
TGTGCCAGCAGTCCCTTGGGGGACTATGAAAAACTGTTTTTT
CASSPLGDYEKLFF
>TRBV7-9|TRBJ2-3|-|-
TGTGCCAGCAGCCAACAGGGGGGGCACGGCACAGATACGCAGTATTTT
CASSQQGGHGTDTQYF